The next 24 T cell receptor beta chains were all read from a single sample in a study of post-analysis software for immune sequencing data (dated by TCRdb to 2015 to 2017). Libraries were built with PCR. TCRdb records Illumina HiSeq 2500 as the sequencer. To reduce PCR and sequencing biases, unique molecular identifiers were incorporated into the TCR beta cDNA libraries. The raw public data were reprocessed by TCRdb itself: fastp quality trimming at Q25, MiXCR clonotype calling, in-frame beta chains only. For every CDR3 protein sequence, its rows merge into one entry that carries the most common genes and DNA. The sample has hundreds of thousands of distinct CDR3 sequences on record, 55% to 60% of them singletons. About 11% of the sample goes to the ten largest clones. Antigens of these TCRs are unknown. Summary of the overall study and its limitations: Significantly higher frequencies in patients than in controls were found for roughly 5 TRBV segments, including TRBV5-6, TRBV5-1 and TRBV20-1.

The source material was blood. Receptors were obtained from a girl aged 2 to 9 with multiple sclerosis.

The chain couples TRBV4-1 to TRBJ2-7, with TRBD1 matching over 12 bases. V was clipped by 0 bases and J by 4 bases; unmatched bases: 4. This CDR3 has 16 residues. Germline V lookup: CDR1 MGHRA, CDR2 YSYEKL. This CDR3 is CASSQEPGQGAYEQYF. The CDR3 nucleotides read TGCGCCAGCAGCCAAGAACCGGGACAGGGGGCTTACGAGCAGTACTTC.

This chain joins TRBV4-2 and TRBJ2-3; 8 bases are shared with TRBD2. Trimming cost V 1 base and J 2 bases; bases outside gene matches: 2. CDR3 length: 15 residues. Germline lookup yields CDR1 LGHNA and CDR2 YNFKEQ. The CDR3 loop is CASSQAGGDTDTQYF. The CDR3 nucleotides read TGTGCCAGCAGCCAAGCGGGGGGGGACACAGATACGCAGTATTTT.

This clonotype was detected ten times or more. The V call is TRBV6-4, the J call TRBJ2-3, with D possibly matching TRBD1 (6 bases). Looked up from germline, CDR1 is MRHNA and CDR2 is SNTAGT. Trimming pared 3 bases from V and 7 bases from J, leaving 14 bases between. The CDR3 runs 14 residues. CDR3 residues: CASSEEGDRHTQYF. CDR3 DNA sequence: TGTGCCAGCAGTGAAGAGGGGGACCGCCATACGCAGTATTTT.

The chain employs TRBV29-1 and TRBJ1-1; no definite D call. Per the germline V gene, CDR1 is SQVTM and CDR2 is ANQGSEA. The CDR3 has 12 amino acids. V lost 7 bases and J 5 bases, leaving 14 bases between the germline ends. The CDR3 DNA sequence: TGCAGCGCCCAACGCGGGGAGACTGAAGCTTTCTTT. Translated: CSAQRGETEAFF.

This chain joins TRBV20-1 and TRBJ2-1; D remains ambiguous. V lost 5 bases, J lost 5 bases, and 7 bases lay in between. The germline gives CDR1 DFQATT, CDR2 SNEGSKA (reference sequence). The CDR3 extends over 11 amino acids. The CDR3 spells CSASQNNEQFF. The DNA of the CDR3 is TGCAGTGCTTCCCAAAACAATGAGCAGTTCTTC.

This chain connects TRBV24-1 to TRBJ2-1; D gene ambiguous. The CDR3 is 12 amino acids. The V end lost 6 bases, the J end lost 7 bases, and 9 bases lay between the germline ends. Germline values: CDR1 KGHDR, CDR2 SFDVKD. The CDR3 DNA reads TGTGCCACCAGTCAATTCCATAATGAGCAGTTCTTC. Translated: CATSQFHNEQFF.

This clonotype was observed a few times. This chain links TRBV7-2 with TRBJ2-5, with TRBD2 as a possible D gene (5 bases). The V gene lost 1 base and the J gene lost 4 bases, with 10 bases spanning the gap. The CDR3 runs to 14 residues. CDR1 is SGHTA, CDR2 FQGNSA, per germline. CDR3 amino acids: CASSLGAGVETQYF. The DNA for the CDR3 is TGTGCCAGCAGCTTAGGGGCGGGTGTAGAGACCCAGTACTTC.

This clonotype showed up just a few times. The V gene is TRBV4-1, the J gene TRBJ1-1; no firm D call. Germline V gene lookup returns CDR1 MGHRA and CDR2 YSYEKL. The length of the CDR3 is 13 residues. Trimming shortened V by 5 bases and J by 1 base, and 8 bases separated the two germline ends. CDR3 coding DNA: TGCGCCAGCAGCTTAACCTGGAACACTGAAGCTTTCTTT. Its protein is CASSLTWNTEAFF.

V and J are TRBV12-3 or TRBV12-4 and TRBJ2-1, with 16 bases aligning to TRBD2. Losses at the gene ends were 7 bases for V and 10 bases for J; bases not matched to a gene: 7. The CDR3 totals 15 residues. The CDR3 protein is CASIPGLAGGGEQFF. Here the CDR3 DNA reads TGTGCCAGCATCCCGGGACTAGCGGGAGGGGGGGAGCAGTTCTTC.

The genes are TRBV5-1 and TRBJ2-1; the D gene could be TRBD1 or TRBD2 (5 bases each). CDR3 length equals 14 residues. The V and J ends lost 3 bases and 7 bases respectively, with 14 bases between them. Per the germline V gene, CDR1 is SGHRS and CDR2 is YFSETQ. CDR3 nucleotide sequence: TGCGCCAGCAGCTCCCCCGGGACGATTAATGAGCAGTTCTTC. Residues: CASSSPGTINEQFF.

The chain is built from TRBV20-1 and TRBJ1-2; 7 bases fit TRBD1. Germline V gives CDR1 DFQATT, CDR2 SNEGSKA (reference sequence). This CDR3 contains 13 residues. V trimming: 7 bases; J trimming: 8 bases; junction bases outside the gene matches: 13. The CDR3, as DNA: TGCAGTGGATGGGACAGTCTTAAAAACGGCTACACCTTC. It encodes CSGWDSLKNGYTF.

The rearrangement links TRBV28 to TRBJ2-1; the D gene is possibly TRBD1 (5 bases). Germline values: CDR1 MDHEN, CDR2 SYDVKM. V lost 8 bases and J lost 0, with 8 bases in between. This CDR3 is 13 amino acids long. CDR3 in amino acids: CASQGYSYNEQFF. CDR3 coding DNA: TGTGCCAGCCAGGGCTACTCCTACAATGAGCAGTTCTTC.

CDR3 residues: CASSLFSGRRYEQYF. In nucleotides, the CDR3 is TGTGCCAGCAGCTTGTTTAGCGGGAGGCGCTACGAGCAGTACTTC. The V gene is TRBV5-6, the J gene TRBJ2-7, with 10 bases matching TRBD2. The CDR3 is 15 amino acids. Germline V CDR1 and CDR2: SGHDT, YYEEEE. The V and J ends lost 1 base and 3 bases, in that order; junction bases with no gene match: 4. Complete variable domain (other parts from reference TRBV5-6 and TRBJ2-7): DAGVTQSPTHLIKTRGQQVTLRCSPKSGHDTVSWYQQALGQGPQFIFQYYEEEERQRGNFPDRFSGHQFPNYSSELNVNALLLGDSALYLCASSLFSGRRYEQYFGPGTRLTVT.

The chain has TRBV2 and TRBJ2-7; D assignment may be TRBD1 or TRBD2 (5 bases each). V was shortened by 10 bases and J by 0 bases, with 13 bases between the two germline ends. Germline loops: CDR1 SNHLY, CDR2 FYNNEI. This CDR3 region has 13 residues. The CDR3 DNA follows: TGTGCCACCGACCGGGACGTCTCCTACGAGCAGTACTTC. Amino acid sequence: CATDRDVSYEQYF.

The chain uses TRBV7-9 and TRBJ2-5; tentatively, D is TRBD2 (6 bases). CDR1 is SEHNR and CDR2 is FQNEAQ in the germline V gene (reference sequence). The V end was cut by 3 bases, the J end by 4 bases, with 18 bases between. The CDR3 sequence is 16 residues long. The CDR3 DNA reads as TGTGCCAGCAGCTTCCCGGGAGTGGCCCCCTCAGAGACCCAGTACTTC. Encoded protein: CASSFPGVAPSETQYF.

The sample holds one count of this clonotype. The chain links TRBV6-5 to TRBJ1-1, with D tentatively TRBD1 (6 bases). Per the germline V gene, CDR1 is MNHEY and CDR2 is SVGAGI. Trimming took off 6 bases at V and 6 bases at J, with 17 bases between the two ends. This CDR3 region has 14 residues. In nucleotides, the CDR3 is TGTGCCAGCAGCAACCCCGGGGGGGGCTCTGAAGCTTTCTTT. It translates to CASSNPGGGSEAFF.

CDR3 nucleotides: TGTGCCAGCTCACCTCCTAGCGGATACAATGAGCAGTTCTTC. Translation: CASSPPSGYNEQFF. The chain carries TRBV18 and TRBJ2-1; 7 bases align to TRBD2. CDR1 is KGHSH and CDR2 is LQKENI in the germline V gene. Trimming removed 3 bases from V and 4 bases from J; junction bases left unmatched: 3. The CDR3 spans 14 residues.

The table lists this clonotype with a few counts. V usage is TRBV12-3 or TRBV12-4 and J usage is TRBJ2-5; unclear D gene. This CDR3 is built from 17 residues. V was shortened by 5 bases and J by 5 bases, with 24 bases between the two germline ends. CDR3 in amino acids: CASSNLDLTLTRETQYF. CDR3 nucleotides: TGTGCCAGCAGTAACCTGGACCTTACCCTAACTCGCGAGACCCAGTACTTC.

The V gene is TRBV5-6, the J gene TRBJ1-4; TRBD1 is a possible D gene (5 bases). The V end was cut by 2 bases, the J end by 3 bases, with 11 bases between. Germline lookup yields CDR1 SGHDT and CDR2 YYEEEE. The CDR3 covers 15 residues. The CDR3: CASSLAGTSNEKLFF. CDR3 nucleotide sequence: TGTGCCAGCAGCTTAGCCGGGACTTCTAATGAAAAACTGTTTTTT.

The chain joins TRBV10-2 to TRBJ2-3, with 12 bases matching TRBD2. From germline, CDR1 is WSHSY and CDR2 SAAADI. V shed 0 bases, J shed 3 bases, and the junction held 10 bases outside the gene matches. CDR3 size: 19 residues. The DNA of the CDR3 is TGCGCCAGCAGTGAGTCGACGGGGACTAGCGGGTGGTTGACAGATACGCAGTATTTT. This sequence encodes CASSESTGTSGWLTDTQYF.

The chain employs TRBV29-1 and TRBJ2-1; 7 nucleotides agree with TRBD1. CDR1 and CDR2 (germline): SQVTM, ANQGSEA. This CDR3 comprises 16 residues. With V trimmed by 0 bases and J by 8 bases, 13 bases remained unmatched. The CDR3 is CSVEDSVRGLVDEQFF. As DNA, the CDR3 is TGCAGCGTTGAAGATAGTGTCAGGGGGTTGGTCGATGAGCAGTTCTTC.

The table lists this clonotype with a few counts. The chain combines TRBV6-5 with TRBJ2-1; D is ambiguous. The CDR3 runs 13 residues. Trimming removed 6 bases from V and 0 bases from J, with 6 bases in between. CDR1 is MNHEY and CDR2 is SVGAGI in the germline V gene. CDR3: CASSKFSYNEQFF. The CDR3 DNA follows: TGTGCCAGCAGCAAATTCTCCTACAATGAGCAGTTCTTC.

The V gene is TRBV20-1, the J gene TRBJ2-7; D tentatively reads TRBD1 or TRBD2 (5 bases each). This CDR3 contains 12 residues. Germline V lookup: CDR1 DFQATT, CDR2 SNEGSKA (reference sequence). Trimming shortened V by 3 bases and J by 2 bases, and 8 bases separated the two germline ends. The CDR3 region has the DNA TGCAGTGCTAGCGGGGCCACCTACGAGCAGTACTTC. Protein sequence: CSASGATYEQYF.

The chain has TRBV5-4 and TRBJ1-1; D not resolved. Trimming took off 3 bases at V and 1 base at J, with 10 bases between the two ends. CDR3 length: 14 amino acids. Germline V gene lookup returns CDR1 SGHNT and CDR2 YYREEE (reference sequence). DNA for the CDR3: TGTGCCAGCAGCTCTACCCCAGGGAACACTGAAGCTTTCTTT. It translates to CASSSTPGNTEAFF.